This T cell receptor beta chain was observed in a study of blood T cell repertoires in COVID-19. Study-wide context: COVID-19 samples collected from the United States, Italy and Spain covered acute and convalescent phases.

The data were produced by immunoSEQ multiplex PCR, yet TCRdb's version contains in-frame clones alone and is incomplete. The table lists some 300,000 clones, 85% to 90% of them singletons. Germline assignment: CDR1 LGHNA and CDR2 YNFKEQ. The CDR3 totals 13 residues. V lost 0 bases, J lost 10 bases, and 12 bases lay in between. Sequencing was done on a sample of peripheral blood. The chain carries TRBV4-2 and TRBJ1-2; D is uncertain. The source is a woman in her twenties or thirties with COVID-19, enrolled during active disease. The CDR3 bases are TGTGCCAGCAGCCAAGATCTAGAGCCTCTCTACACCTTC. Residues: CASSQDLEPLYTF.